A selection of T cell receptor beta chains follows, all from one sample in a study of blood T cell repertoires in COVID-19. Sequenced by immunoSEQ multiplex PCR; TCRdb stores in-frame clones only, minus some. The repertoire consists of some 140,000 clones, with almost 85% occurring once and the leading ten covering 5.5%. The source material was PBMCs or T cells enriched from blood (not recorded which). These receptors originate from a middle-aged man with acute COVID-19. Both conserved end residues are part of each CDR3. D genes are given only for firm matches. Clone size is not always given. Where it is, it says once, few, many or a class for expanded clones.

V gene	clone size	J gene	D gene	CDR3 DNA	CDR3 protein
TRBV6-2/TRBV6-3	-	TRBJ2-7	-	TGTGCCAGCAGCGCCGCGGGCGCGGCCCCCGAGCAGTACTTC	CASSAAGAAPEQYF
TRBV11-3	-	TRBJ2-3	TRBD2	TGTGCCAGCAGCTTAGGCGGGGGGGTCTCAGATACGCAGTATTTT	CASSLGGGVSDTQYF
TRBV29-1	-	TRBJ2-7	-	TGCAGCGTTTTCGAGGGGGTAGAGCAGTACTTC	CSVFEGVEQYF
TRBV29-1	-	TRBJ1-1	-	TGCTTGGCAGGACAAACAGAAGCTTTCTTT	CLAGQTEAFF
TRBV28	few	TRBJ2-1	TRBD2	TGTGCCAGCAGCCTGACCGGTTTAGCGGGTTCTTACAATGAGCAGTTCTTC	CASSLTGLAGSYNEQFF
TRBV4-3	-	TRBJ2-1	TRBD1	TGCGCCAGCAGCCAAGAGTCGGACAGGTACAATGAGCAGTTCTTC	CASSQESDRYNEQFF
TRBV11-2	once	TRBJ2-7	TRBD2	TGTGCCAGCAGCTTATCCGGACTAGCGGCTTACTACGAGCAGTACTTC	CASSLSGLAAYYEQYF
TRBV5-4	-	TRBJ2-5	TRBD2	TGTGCCAGCGGGACTAGCGGGAGGGGGGAGACCCAGTACTTC	CASGTSGRGETQYF
TRBV11-3	-	TRBJ2-1	-	TGTGCCAGCAGCTTGGACACTGGCTCCTACAATGAGCAGTTCTTC	CASSLDTGSYNEQFF
TRBV2	-	TRBJ1-5	-	TGTGCCAGCAGACTCAATCAGCCCCAGCATTTT	CASRLNQPQHF
TRBV28	-	TRBJ2-1	TRBD2	TGTGCCAGCAGACCTAGCGGGGGGGTACCCGTGGGGCAGTTCTTC	CASRPSGGVPVGQFF
TRBV10-1	-	TRBJ2-1	-	TGCGCCAGCAGTGACCGGAGCAGGGGGGATAGAAACGAGCAGTTCTTC	CASSDRSRGDRNEQFF
TRBV18	-	TRBJ1-2	TRBD1	TGTGCCAGCTCACCGCGGGACAGAGCTAACTATGGCTACACCTTC	CASSPRDRANYGYTF
TRBV9	-	TRBJ2-1	-	TGTGCCAGCAGCGGGAGGGCAGGGAAAGAGCAGTTCTTC	CASSGRAGKEQFF
TRBV19	-	TRBJ2-1	TRBD1	TGTGCCAGTAGGCTCCAGACAGGGGGTTACAATGAGCAGTTCTTC	CASRLQTGGYNEQFF
TRBV7-9	-	TRBJ2-5	-	TGTGCCAGCAGCGCCTGGGACTTACAAGAGACCCAGTACTTC	CASSAWDLQETQYF
TRBV27	-	TRBJ2-1	TRBD2	TGTGCCAGCAGTGAGCGGGGAAGAGTCAATGAGCAGTTCTTC	CASSERGRVNEQFF